The TCR beta chain described here comes from a study of technical replicates of blood from four donors. Sequencing was performed with immunoSEQ multiplex PCR; in TCRdb, only in-frame clones are kept and a portion is missing. The sample has about 98,000 clones, approximately 96% seen once; the top ten hold less than 0.25%. This CDR3 spans 14 amino acids. V was pared by 4 bases and J by 5 bases, with 8 bases of the junction left unmatched. Germline V gene sequence: CDR1 SGDLS, CDR2 YYNGEE. The material sequenced was T cells isolated from PBMCs. This TCR was sampled from a human donor in good health. The rearrangement uses TRBV9 and TRBJ1-1; 7 nucleotides align to TRBD1. This CDR3 is CASSPPTGRTEAFF. Written as DNA, the CDR3 is TGTGCCAGCAGCCCTCCGACAGGGAGGACTGAAGCTTTCTTT.